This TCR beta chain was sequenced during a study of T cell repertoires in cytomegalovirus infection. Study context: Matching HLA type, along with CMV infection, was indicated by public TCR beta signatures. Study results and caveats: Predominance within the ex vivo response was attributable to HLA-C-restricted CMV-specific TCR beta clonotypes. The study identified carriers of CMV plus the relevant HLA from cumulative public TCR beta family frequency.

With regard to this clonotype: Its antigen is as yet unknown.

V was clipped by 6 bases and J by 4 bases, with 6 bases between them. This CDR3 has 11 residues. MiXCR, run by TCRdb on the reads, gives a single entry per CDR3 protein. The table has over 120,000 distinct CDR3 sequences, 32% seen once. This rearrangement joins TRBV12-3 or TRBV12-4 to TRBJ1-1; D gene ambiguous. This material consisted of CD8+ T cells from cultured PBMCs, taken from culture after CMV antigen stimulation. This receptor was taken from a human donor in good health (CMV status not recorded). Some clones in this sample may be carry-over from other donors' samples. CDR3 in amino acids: CASRPPTEAFF. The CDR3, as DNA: TGTGCCAGCAGACCGCCCACTGAAGCTTTCTTT.